This TCR beta chain was captured in a study of blood T cell repertoires in COVID-19. About the research overall: PBMCs, B-cell-depleted T cells, or T cells were the source of the cDNA or gDNA that made up the material.

In germline, CDR1 is MNHEY, CDR2 SMNVEV (reference sequence). This CDR3 comprises 14 residues. Trimming shortened V by 3 bases and J by 2 bases, and 9 bases separated the two germline ends. Data came from immunoSEQ multiplex PCR; TCRdb stores just in-frame clones and leaves some out. The repertoire includes approximately 110,000 clones, roughly 81% of them detected once, and roughly 9.4% sits in the top ten. This clone showed up just a few times. This clonotype was obtained from a woman between 65 and 79 years old with acute or convalescent COVID-19. Material for sequencing was peripheral blood. The chain uses TRBV27 and TRBJ2-3; D possibly corresponds to TRBD1 (5 bases). The CDR3 DNA is TGTGCCAGCAGTTTTGGGGCCGCCACAGATACGCAGTATTTT. Translating it yields CASSFGAATDTQYF.